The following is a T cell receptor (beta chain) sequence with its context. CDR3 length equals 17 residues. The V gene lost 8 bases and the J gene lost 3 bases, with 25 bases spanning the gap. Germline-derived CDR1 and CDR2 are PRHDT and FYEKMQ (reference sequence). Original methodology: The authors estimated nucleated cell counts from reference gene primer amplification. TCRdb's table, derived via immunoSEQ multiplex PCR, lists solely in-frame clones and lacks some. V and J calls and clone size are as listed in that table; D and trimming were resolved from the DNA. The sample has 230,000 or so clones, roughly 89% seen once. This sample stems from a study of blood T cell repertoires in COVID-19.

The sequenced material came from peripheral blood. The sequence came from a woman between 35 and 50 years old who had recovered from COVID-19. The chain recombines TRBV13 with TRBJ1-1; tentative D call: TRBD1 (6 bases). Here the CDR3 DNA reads TGTGCCAGCTCGGAACAGGGTTTACGGGCCGGAGACACTGAAGCTTTCTTT. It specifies CASSEQGLRAGDTEAFF.